The clone carrying this T cell receptor beta chain came up a few times. Its specificity is not known. J gave up 5 bases and V 4 bases, and 10 bases lay outside the gene matches. Germline CDR1 SQVTM, CDR2 ANQGSEA. This CDR3 region has 15 residues. The investigators reverse transcribed all of the isolated RNA, so they sequenced expressed TCRB transcripts. The table came from immunoSEQ multiplex PCR; TCRdb's copy has only in-frame clones and leaves some out. Of around 180,000 clones in the sample, approximately 8% were seen once. The data stem from a study of beta chain features in type 1 diabetes. Whole-study context: Researchers looked at 85 million to 110 million sorted cells across all samples.

General study results and limits: People with Type 1 diabetes carried modestly yet significantly shorter TCRB CDR3s in all four CD4+ subsets. No resolution was reached here on whether HLA type influences TCRB rearrangement. Sampled from patients, naive, central memory and Treg TCRB repertoires appeared more similar than those sampled from healthy donors.

The V and J genes are TRBV29-1 and TRBJ2-1, with TRBD1 identical over 8 bases. Input material: central memory CD4+ T cells from blood. The receptor's source is a man aged 18 to 30 with type 1 diabetes. CDR3 sequence (DNA): TGCAGCGTTGGTTCACTCGGGACAGGTGACAATGAGCAGTTCTTC. Translation: CSVGSLGTGDNEQFF.